This T cell receptor beta chain was sequenced during a study of cytomegalovirus exposure and HLA in healthy donors. Study-level findings and limits: Some segments of the V type, notably TRBV6-2 and TRBV6-3, were excluded as indistinguishable.

About this clone: What it binds is unknown.

The PCR was carried out with 60 Vbeta primers and 13 Jbeta primers. Measured with immunoSEQ multiplex PCR; TCRdb has only the in-frame clones, and not every one. The sample includes some 150,000 clones, roughly 80% of them seen just once. Trimming took 5 bases from V and 9 from J, leaving 20 bases between them. Germline lookup yields CDR1 MNHEY and CDR2 SMNVEV (reference sequence). The CDR3 contains 15 residues. What was sequenced was PBMCs. The chain joins TRBV27 to TRBJ2-1; D possibly corresponds to TRBD2 (5 bases). This TCR was recovered from a woman aged 18 to 35 in good health and CMV-seronegative. The CDR3 protein is CASSTMPSIVSEQFF. The CDR3 nucleotides are TGTGCCAGCAGTACCATGCCTAGCATTGTGTCTGAGCAGTTCTTC.